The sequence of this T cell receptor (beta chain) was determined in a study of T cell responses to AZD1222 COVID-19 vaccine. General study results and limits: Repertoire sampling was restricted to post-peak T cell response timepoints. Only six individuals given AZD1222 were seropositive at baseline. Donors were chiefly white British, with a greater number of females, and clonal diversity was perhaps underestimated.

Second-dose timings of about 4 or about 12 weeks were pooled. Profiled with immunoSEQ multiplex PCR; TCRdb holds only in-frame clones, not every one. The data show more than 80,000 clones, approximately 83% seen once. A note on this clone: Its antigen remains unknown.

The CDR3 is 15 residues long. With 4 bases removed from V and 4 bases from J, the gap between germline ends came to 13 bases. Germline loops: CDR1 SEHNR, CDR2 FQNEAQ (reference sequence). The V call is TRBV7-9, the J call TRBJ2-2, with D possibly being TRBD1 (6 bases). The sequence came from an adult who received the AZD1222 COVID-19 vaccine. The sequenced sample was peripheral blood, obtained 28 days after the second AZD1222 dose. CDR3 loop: CASSSTGPGTGELFF. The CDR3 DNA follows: TGTGCCAGCAGCTCCACAGGGCCGGGCACCGGGGAGCTGTTTTTT.